This T cell receptor beta chain was sequenced for a study of blood T cell repertoires in COVID-19 (dated by TCRdb to the early 2020s). Background on the whole study: Collaborator samples came from the United States, Italy and Spain and covered acute and convalescent phases of COVID-19. The material from the prospective study consisted of cDNA or gDNA derived from T cells, B-cell-depleted T cells, or PBMCs. Subjects who had been exposed to COVID-19, were actively infected with it, or had recovered from it provided the deeply sampled blood TCRbeta repertoires that made up the dataset. The repertoires were released in a freely available public database meant as a resource for research on the immune response to SARS-CoV-2. The samples were drawn from the first 160 participants of the ongoing ImmuneRACE study and from over 950 subjects provided by 6 global collaborators. Sample metadata almost always included a de-identified subject ID, COVID-19 status, age in years and sex. Where available, HLA class I and class II types were obtained from metadata supplied by the sample provider rather than from assay-based typing.

The immunoSEQ Assay, a bias-controlled multiplex PCR, was used to amplify TCRbeta CDR3 regions from genomic DNA. Processing in the source paper ran as follows. The number of nucleated cells in each sample was estimated from the amplification of reference gene primers within the assay. To quantify the absolute abundance of each unique TCRbeta CDR3 rearrangement, sequence reads were collapsed and filtered. For each sample, productive Simpson clonality was calculated as the square root of Simpson's diversity index over productive rearrangements. This immuneACCESS table, as held by TCRdb, lists in-frame sequences with V and J called but not all clones. Of the missing ones, under half trace to an unresolved V gene in checked studies; the others have no known cause. V and J calls and clone size are as listed in that table; D and trimming were resolved from the DNA. Here the sample has about 170,000 clones; over 75% occur a single time. Of the sample, 0.77% is held by the ten largest clones.

The study at large found these results: How much clinical and demographic metadata was included differed by source and by participant, and the metadata was provided uncurated.

In the prospective study, participants were about 18 to 95 years old, resided in about two dozen geographic areas of the United States, and were enrolled through a virtual design. To assign participants to cohorts, the prospective study relied on clinical history that participants themselves reported in a screening survey and a study questionnaire. Recovered participants in ImmuneRACE Cohort 3 were defined by two consecutive negative NP/OP PCR tests, clearance by a healthcare professional, or resolution of symptoms. Each participant in the prospective study had whole blood, serum and a nasopharyngeal or oropharyngeal swab collected by mobile phlebotomists. Over an approximately 2-month period, participants in the prospective study had the option of providing additional blood draws and questionnaires. Blood samples from the prospective study were shipped frozen or at room temperature prior to DNA extraction.

Concerning this clone: It has no known antigen specificity. Base qualities are not at hand, and no much larger clone is one base apart.

Trimmed from V: 4 bases; trimmed from J: 5 bases; junction bases lacking a gene match: 12. The CDR3, cysteine through phenylalanine, is 16 amino acids long. CDR3 DNA only is kept here, 48 bases in frame from base 1. The germline V gene encodes CDR1 SGDLS and CDR2 YYNGEE. The sequence derives from a woman under 30 who had recovered from COVID-19. The sample comprised PBMCs or T cells enriched from blood (not recorded which). The V gene is TRBV9 and the J gene is TRBJ2-1; 7 central nucleotides agree with TRBD2. The DNA sequence is given as TGTGCCAGCAGCCTGGGGGGAGGGGCGGTTGACAATGAGCAGTTCTTC. It specifies CASSLGGGAVDNEQFF.